The 8 T cell receptor beta chains below all came from one sample that was sequenced in a study of T cells in tuberculosis. TCRdb's copy holds only in-frame clones and misses some; the assay was immunoSEQ multiplex PCR. The data show more than 20,000 clones, with around 85% seen just once and 15% held by the top ten. As for time point: new active TB diagnosis, blood taken before or within 7 days of starting treatment. The sequencing here drew on PBMCs, taken at tuberculosis diagnosis. These receptors all come from an adult with tuberculosis.

CDR3: CASSDTSAQFF. Written as DNA, the CDR3 is TGTGCCAGCAGTGATACTAGCGCGCAGTTCTTC. The chain combines TRBV2 with TRBJ2-1, with 7 positions matching TRBD2. The germline gives CDR1 SNHLY, CDR2 FYNNEI. Germline trimming cut 3 bases from V and 12 bases from J; bases unmatched to any gene: 2. CDR3 length equals 11 residues.

The chain uses TRBV6-4 and TRBJ2-3; TRBD2 might be the D (5 bases). This CDR3 is built from 13 residues. The germline V and J ends were trimmed by 3 bases and 8 bases, with 12 bases remaining between them. Per germline, CDR1 MRHNA and CDR2 SNTAGT. The CDR3 DNA is TGTGCCAGCAGTGAGAGGGCCTCGGGTACGCAGTATTTT. Translating gives CASSERASGTQYF.

The J gene is TRBJ2-3, the V gene TRBV28, with a weak D call TRBD2 (5 bases). This CDR3 spans 14 amino acids. Germline CDR1 MDHEN, CDR2 SYDVKM. Trimming left V 1 base short and J 2 bases short, with 7 bases between. CDR3 loop: CASSLSRDTDTQYF. The CDR3 coding sequence is TGTGCCAGCAGTTTATCGAGGGACACAGATACGCAGTATTTT.

This chain uses TRBV19 with TRBJ1-6; a possible D gene is TRBD1 (6 bases). V was pared by 5 bases and J by 7 bases, with 18 bases between. This CDR3 region has 16 residues. Germline assignment: CDR1 LNHDA and CDR2 SQIVND (reference sequence). The CDR3 loop is CASSLLTGGINSPLHF. The CDR3 DNA reads as TGTGCCAGTAGTCTATTGACAGGAGGAATCAATTCACCCCTCCACTTT.

The V gene is TRBV7-9, the J gene TRBJ2-3; D perhaps matches TRBD2 (5 bases). The CDR3 consists of 18 residues. V shed 5 bases and J shed 0 bases, with 21 bases lying between them. Looked up from germline, CDR1 is SEHNR and CDR2 is FQNEAQ (reference sequence). CDR3 sequence: CASSTRYGPADSTDTQYF. DNA for the CDR3: TGTGCCAGCAGCACTCGGTACGGGCCAGCGGACAGCACAGATACGCAGTATTTT.

This chain uses TRBV27 with TRBJ1-2; 7 bases align to TRBD1. CDR3 length: 13 residues. V shed 6 bases and J 2 bases; nucleotides not matched to a gene: 3. Germline loops: CDR1 MNHEY, CDR2 SMNVEV (reference sequence). CDR3 region: CASRTTGNYGYTF. The CDR3 region has the DNA TGTGCCAGCAGGACGACAGGGAACTATGGCTACACCTTC.

Only one count was recorded for this clone. The genes are TRBV5-8 and TRBJ1-4, with D tentatively TRBD1 (6 bases). Germline lookup yields CDR1 SGHTS and CDR2 YDEGEE. V lost 4 bases to trimming and J lost 5 bases, with 18 bases between them. The CDR3 spans 16 residues. The DNA of the CDR3 is TGTGCCAGCAGCGCTCCGTGGGGGGGGGCGAATGAAAAACTGTTTTTT. Translated: CASSAPWGGANEKLFF.

The rearrangement uses TRBV27 and TRBJ2-7; 7 bases align to TRBD2. From germline, CDR1 is MNHEY and CDR2 SMNVEV (reference sequence). V lost 2 bases, J lost 6 bases, and 4 bases stayed unmatched. CDR3 length: 13 amino acids. This CDR3 reads CASSLGGGVEQYF. The CDR3, as DNA: TGTGCCAGCAGTTTAGGGGGGGGTGTCGAGCAGTACTTC.